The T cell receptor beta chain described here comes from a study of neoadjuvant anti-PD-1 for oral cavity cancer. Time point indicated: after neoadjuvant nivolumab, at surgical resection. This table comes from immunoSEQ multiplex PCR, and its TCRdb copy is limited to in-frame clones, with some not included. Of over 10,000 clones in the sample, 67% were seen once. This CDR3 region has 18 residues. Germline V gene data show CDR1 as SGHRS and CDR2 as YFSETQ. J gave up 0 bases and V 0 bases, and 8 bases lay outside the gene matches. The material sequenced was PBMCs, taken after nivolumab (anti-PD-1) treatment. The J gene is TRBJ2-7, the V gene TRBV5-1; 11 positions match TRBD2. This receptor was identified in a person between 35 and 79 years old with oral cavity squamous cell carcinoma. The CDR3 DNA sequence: TGCGCCAGCAGCTTGGGAACTAGCGGGAGTGTTTTCTCCTACGAGCAGTACTTC. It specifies CASSLGTSGSVFSYEQYF.